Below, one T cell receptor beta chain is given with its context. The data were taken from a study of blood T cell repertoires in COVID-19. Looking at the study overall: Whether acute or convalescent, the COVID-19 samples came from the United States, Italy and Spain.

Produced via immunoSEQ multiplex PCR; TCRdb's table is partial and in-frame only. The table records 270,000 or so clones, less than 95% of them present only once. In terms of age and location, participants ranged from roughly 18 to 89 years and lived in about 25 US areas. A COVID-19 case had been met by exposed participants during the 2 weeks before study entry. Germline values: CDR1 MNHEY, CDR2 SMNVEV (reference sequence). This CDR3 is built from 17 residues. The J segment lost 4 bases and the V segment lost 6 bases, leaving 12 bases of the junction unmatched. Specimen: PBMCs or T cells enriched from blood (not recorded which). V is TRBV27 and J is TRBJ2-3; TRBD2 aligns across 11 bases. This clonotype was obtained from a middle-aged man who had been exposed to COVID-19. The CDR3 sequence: CASSGYYSGREADTQYF. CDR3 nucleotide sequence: TGTGCCAGCAGCGGGTATTATAGCGGGAGGGAAGCAGATACGCAGTATTTT.